A selection of T cell receptor beta chains follows, all from one sample in a study of cytomegalovirus exposure and HLA in healthy donors. Assay used: immunoSEQ multiplex PCR; TCRdb lists only in-frame clones, some missing. Of 150,000 to 200,000 clones listed, approximately 86% were seen once; the top ten hold 2% to 2.5%. What was sequenced was PBMCs. Source of these receptors: a woman aged 18-29 years in good health and CMV-seronegative. Both conserved end residues are part of each CDR3. A D gene is named only where the DNA matches it firmly.

V: TRBV30; D: TRBD1; J: TRBJ2-6; CDR3: CAGTGAAGANVLTF
V: TRBV7-2; D: -; J: TRBJ2-7; CDR3: CASSFKDRNYEQYF
V: TRBV19; D: -; J: TRBJ1-5; CDR3: CASSVQVSPQHF
V: TRBV6-5; D: -; J: TRBJ2-3; CDR3: CASSYQTQAGDTQYF
V: TRBV9; D: TRBD1; J: TRBJ1-1; CDR3: CASTRDRGNTEAFF
V: TRBV19; D: TRBD2; J: TRBJ2-5; CDR3: CASSIDSTSGGQETQYF
V: TRBV7-6; D: -; J: TRBJ1-3; CDR3: CASTLKFRGDGNTIYF
V: TRBV6-5; D: TRBD1; J: TRBJ1-1; CDR3: CASSYRQGTTEAFF
V: TRBV7-6; D: -; J: TRBJ2-3; CDR3: CASSLRGAGTDTQYF
V: TRBV7-9; D: TRBD1; J: TRBJ1-1; CDR3: CASSLRQGRGGNTEAFF
V: TRBV5-1; D: -; J: TRBJ1-2; CDR3: CASTGRGYGYTF
V: TRBV19; D: TRBD1; J: TRBJ1-5; CDR3: CASSIYRRSTPGTGGIGAQHF
V: TRBV7-2; D: TRBD2; J: TRBJ2-7; CDR3: CASSSILAGGPIEQYF
V: TRBV9; D: TRBD1; J: TRBJ1-4; CDR3: CASSTRTGEYEKLFF
V: TRBV5-1; D: TRBD1; J: TRBJ2-1; CDR3: CASSLTRGNEQFF
V: TRBV2; D: -; J: TRBJ2-1; CDR3: CASSEVKGMIEQFF
V: TRBV29-1; D: -; J: TRBJ1-1; CDR3: CSVAKPGQNTEAFF
V: TRBV4-3; D: -; J: TRBJ2-3; CDR3: CASSQGLGGDSLSYF
V: TRBV20-1; D: -; J: TRBJ2-2; CDR3: CSAFRGGELFF
V: TRBV30; D: -; J: TRBJ1-1; CDR3: CAWSVVGGMNTEAFF
V: TRBV5-1; D: -; J: TRBJ2-2; CDR3: CASSPIDRKPSNTGELFF
V: TRBV6-1; D: -; J: TRBJ2-7; CDR3: CASSEGVGGRQISYEQYF
V: TRBV4-3; D: -; J: TRBJ2-3; CDR3: CASSQVRAGPSTDTQYF
V: TRBV9; D: -; J: TRBJ2-2; CDR3: CASSVVEGNTGELFF
V: TRBV11-2; D: -; J: TRBJ2-1; CDR3: CASSLTQGIDEQFF
V: TRBV7-9; D: -; J: TRBJ2-7; CDR3: CASSPSQVSYEQYF
V: TRBV6-6; D: -; J: TRBJ1-5; CDR3: CASSYQEDQPQHF
V: TRBV4-1; D: -; J: TRBJ1-5; CDR3: CASSQEVGGRNQPQHF
V: TRBV5-6; D: TRBD1; J: TRBJ2-5; CDR3: CASSFGPGTGVPYRETQYF
V: TRBV27; D: -; J: TRBJ2-2; CDR3: CASSSAGANTGELFF
V: TRBV9; D: -; J: TRBJ1-2; CDR3: CASSVGASNSNYGYTF
V: TRBV11-2; D: -; J: TRBJ2-1; CDR3: CASSPLSGNEQFF
V: TRBV5-1; D: -; J: TRBJ2-3; CDR3: CASSLESTTDTQYF
V: TRBV2; D: -; J: TRBJ2-7; CDR3: CASTTLGGITPYEQYF
V: TRBV19; D: TRBD1; J: TRBJ2-3; CDR3: CASSIGTGRDTQYF
V: TRBV7-2; D: -; J: TRBJ1-5; CDR3: CASSLGQGQNSNQPQHF
V: TRBV10-3; D: TRBD1; J: TRBJ2-2; CDR3: CATWDRGRTGELFF
V: TRBV28; D: TRBD1; J: TRBJ1-1; CDR3: CASSFEWTGANTEAFF
V: TRBV6-5; D: -; J: TRBJ2-7; CDR3: CASSYRPYGGDEQYF
V: TRBV5-6; D: TRBD1; J: TRBJ1-1; CDR3: CASSTRFTGAEAFF
V: TRBV6-6; D: TRBD1; J: TRBJ1-2; CDR3: CASSQQGANGYTF
V: TRBV13; D: -; J: TRBJ1-1; CDR3: CASSLYGVTEAFF
V: TRBV2; D: TRBD1; J: TRBJ2-7; CDR3: CASKKSRDRYLYEQYF
V: TRBV5-4; D: -; J: TRBJ1-2; CDR3: CASSSPGSTIYGYTF
V: TRBV7-2; D: -; J: TRBJ1-2; CDR3: CASSLGTGGYTF
V: TRBV27; D: TRBD1; J: TRBJ2-7; CDR3: CASSPRQGTRSYEQYF
V: TRBV4-3; D: -; J: TRBJ2-1; CDR3: CASSQDGSIDNEQFF
V: TRBV5-1; D: TRBD1; J: TRBJ1-3; CDR3: CASSWDRGDTIYF
V: TRBV6-6; D: -; J: TRBJ1-5; CDR3: CASSPTQGNNQPQHF
V: TRBV30; D: -; J: TRBJ1-4; CDR3: CAAQQGTNEKLFF
V: TRBV19; D: TRBD2; J: TRBJ2-3; CDR3: CASNLAGMGDTQYF
V: TRBV27; D: TRBD1; J: TRBJ2-7; CDR3: CASSFRGGGYEQYF
V: TRBV4-3; D: -; J: TRBJ1-2; CDR3: CASSSGPRYGYTF
V: TRBV11-2; D: TRBD2; J: TRBJ2-3; CDR3: CASSLHRLAGSTTDTQYF